Below are 31 T cell receptor beta chains sequenced from a single sample in a study of Ad26.COV2.S vaccination and SARS-CoV-2 variants. Profiling relied on immunoSEQ multiplex PCR, and the TCRdb table lists in-frame clones only, not all of them. The sample records over 350,000 clones, around 85% being singletons. Treatment indicated: approximately 18 received Ad26.COV2.S at low or high dose, single or two shots; 5 received placebo; per-sample allocation not given. Sampling occurred on day 63 after the first vaccine or placebo injection. The specimen comprised peripheral blood, sampled in a trial of Ad26.COV2.S vaccine versus placebo. These TCRs come from a person aged 18-65 years who received the Ad26.COV2.S COVID-19 vaccine or a placebo.

To note about this clone: Other DNA sequences of this sample code for an identical CDR3. CDR3 loop: CASSPRTGYGYTF. The CDR3 nucleotides read TGTGCCAGCAGTCCCCGGACAGGCTATGGCTACACCTTC. The chain joins TRBV27 to TRBJ1-2, with 7 nucleotides matching TRBD1. This CDR3 has 13 residues. J lost 4 bases, V lost 5 bases, and 4 bases had no gene match. Per the germline V gene, CDR1 is MNHEY and CDR2 is SMNVEV (reference sequence).

Turning to this clone: Additional DNA sequences in this sample encode the identical CDR3. This chain joins TRBV3-1 (or the pseudogene TRBV3-2) and TRBJ1-5; D is ambiguous. The CDR3 spans 15 residues. Trimming left V 1 base short and J 0 bases short, with 7 bases between. The germline gives CDR1 LGHDT, CDR2 YNNKEL (reference sequence). DNA for the CDR3: TGTGCCAGCAGCCAAGGATCTCGTAGCAATCAGCCCCAGCATTTT. It translates to CASSQGSRSNQPQHF.

The DNA of the CDR3 is TGTGCCAGCAGCTCGCTAGGGGAAAGGGAGACCCAGTACTTC. Translated, it gives CASSSLGERETQYF. The chain carries TRBV7-8 and TRBJ2-5; D is possibly TRBD1 (5 bases). Germline-derived CDR1 and CDR2 are SGHVS and FQNEAQ. With 4 bases removed from V and 5 bases from J, the gap between germline ends came to 14 bases. This CDR3 contains 14 residues.

The rearrangement uses TRBV27 and TRBJ1-5; D is ambiguous. V lost 6 bases, J lost 1 base, and 16 bases lay in between. This CDR3 is 16 amino acids long. Germline V gene sequence: CDR1 MNHEY, CDR2 SMNVEV (reference sequence). In DNA, the CDR3 is TGTGCCAGCAGCCTGGCCGGGCCCATGAGCAATCAGCCCCAGCATTTT. Its translation: CASSLAGPMSNQPQHF.

The V call is TRBV4-1, the J call TRBJ2-4, with D perhaps given as TRBD1 or TRBD2 (5 bases each). CDR1 is MGHRA, CDR2 YSYEKL, per germline. The CDR3 spans 13 residues. The V gene lost 5 bases and the J gene lost 8 bases, with 13 bases spanning the gap. The CDR3 DNA reads TGCGCCAGCAGCTCCGGACTGGGGGACATTCAGTACTTC. Translating gives CASSSGLGDIQYF.

V is TRBV7-9 and J is TRBJ2-2; 12 bases map to TRBD2. CDR3 length: 16 amino acids. J gave up 5 bases and V 6 bases, and 7 bases lay outside the gene matches. Germline CDR1 SEHNR, CDR2 FQNEAQ (reference sequence). This CDR3 is CASRPPLAGGTGELFF. CDR3 DNA sequence: TGTGCCAGCAGGCCTCCGCTAGCGGGGGGGACCGGGGAGCTGTTTTTT.

The gene calls are TRBV20-1 and TRBJ1-4; D gene uncertain. This CDR3 comprises 10 residues. V was cut by 4 bases and J by 8 bases, with 5 bases left in between. Germline-derived CDR1 and CDR2 are DFQATT and SNEGSKA (reference sequence). In DNA form, the CDR3 reads TGCAGTGCTATTGGGGAAAAACTGTTTTTT. Translation gives CSAIGEKLFF.

Only one count was recorded for this clone. The V gene is TRBV15, the J gene TRBJ2-1, with D perhaps being TRBD1 or TRBD2 (5 bases each). V lost 0 bases, J lost 10 bases, and 13 bases lay in between. Germline V lookup: CDR1 LNHNV, CDR2 YYDKDF (reference sequence). The CDR3 is 14 amino acids. CDR3 loop: CATSRDQGVSEQFF. DNA of the CDR3: TGTGCCACCAGCAGAGACCAGGGAGTCTCCGAGCAGTTCTTC.

The J gene is TRBJ1-1, the V gene TRBV11-2, with no clear D. This CDR3 comprises 12 residues. V dropped 2 bases and J dropped 2 bases, with 3 bases sitting between them. The germline CDR1 and CDR2 sequences are SGHAT and FQNNGV. CDR3 loop: CASSLINTEAFF. CDR3 nucleotides: TGTGCCAGCAGCTTAATTAACACTGAAGCTTTCTTT.

This chain joins TRBV7-9 and TRBJ2-5; D unresolved. Germline lookup yields CDR1 SEHNR and CDR2 FQNEAQ (reference sequence). Trimming cost V 3 bases and J 2 bases, with 13 bases left between them. This CDR3 is built from 15 residues. CDR3 in amino acids: CASSFPLSGQETQYF. The CDR3 DNA is TGTGCCAGCAGCTTTCCCTTATCGGGTCAAGAGACCCAGTACTTC.

Turning to this clone: This sample also contains other DNA sequences that code for the same CDR3. This sequence joins TRBV7-9 and TRBJ2-2; D is unclear. There are 11 residues in the CDR3. Germline V lookup: CDR1 SEHNR, CDR2 FQNEAQ (reference sequence). V lost 0 bases and J lost 8, with 1 base in between. The CDR3 protein is CASSLAGELFF. CDR3 bases: TGTGCCAGCAGCTTAGCTGGGGAGCTGTTTTTT.

The chain links TRBV4-3 to TRBJ1-5; D is undetermined. V was shortened by 3 bases and J by 6 bases, with 15 bases between the two germline ends. CDR3 length: 15 amino acids. Germline CDR1 is LGHNA and CDR2 is YSLEER. The CDR3: CASSQALMASQPQHF. DNA of the CDR3: TGCGCCAGCAGCCAGGCCCTGATGGCGAGTCAGCCCCAGCATTTT.

The chain carries TRBV4-3 and TRBJ2-7; either TRBD1 or TRBD2 may fit D (5 bases each). The CDR3 runs to 17 residues. Looked up from germline, CDR1 is LGHNA and CDR2 is YSLEER. The V end was cut by 0 bases, the J end by 1 base, with 16 bases between. The DNA for the CDR3 is TGCGCCAGCAGCCAAGATCTCGCAGGATGGGGGTCCTACGAGCAGTACTTC. It codes for CASSQDLAGWGSYEQYF.

This sequence joins TRBV2 and TRBJ2-7; D possibly corresponds to TRBD1 (6 bases). Deletions cut 6 bases from V and 7 bases from J, with 16 bases between. The length of the CDR3 is 13 residues. Germline V gene sequence: CDR1 SNHLY, CDR2 FYNNEI. The CDR3 reads CASRGTRDTEQYF. The CDR3 coding sequence is TGTGCCAGCAGGGGGACCCGGGACACAGAGCAGTACTTC.

This rearrangement joins TRBV10-3 to TRBJ2-2; the D is unclear. In germline, CDR1 is ENHRY, CDR2 SYGVKD. The V gene lost 0 bases and the J gene lost 1 base, with 6 bases spanning the gap. This CDR3 contains 15 residues. CDR3 protein: CAISESSVNTGELFF. The CDR3 DNA reads TGTGCCATCAGTGAGTCGTCAGTGAACACCGGGGAGCTGTTTTTT.

The table lists this clone with a count of one. The V and J genes are TRBV9 and TRBJ1-1; possible D gene TRBD1, 5 bases. Germline loops: CDR1 SGDLS, CDR2 YYNGEE. The ends were cut back, 2 bases at V and 3 bases at J, with 11 bases in the middle. CDR3 size: 14 residues. CDR3 bases: TGTGCCAGCAGCGTCATAGGGGAACACACTGAAGCTTTCTTT. Protein sequence: CASSVIGEHTEAFF.

The gene calls are TRBV3-1 (or the pseudogene TRBV3-2) and TRBJ2-7, with 9 positions matching TRBD1. The CDR3 runs to 15 residues. V lost 0 bases and J lost 3; bases outside the gene matches: 3. The germline gives CDR1 LGHDT, CDR2 YNNKEL (reference sequence). The CDR3 DNA is TGTGCCAGCAGCCAAGAGGGGACAGGGAACTACGAGCAGTACTTC. Its protein is CASSQEGTGNYEQYF.

The J gene is TRBJ1-2, the V gene TRBV9; D not resolved. Trimming pared 0 bases from V and 7 bases from J, leaving 16 bases between. The CDR3 sequence is 15 residues long. Germline loops: CDR1 SGDLS, CDR2 YYNGEE. CDR3: CASSVGSERGGGYTF. CDR3 nucleotide sequence: TGTGCCAGCAGCGTAGGTTCAGAACGGGGAGGTGGCTACACCTTC.

This clone was detected once. The chain recombines TRBV7-9 with TRBJ2-7; perhaps TRBD2 as D (6 bases). Per germline, CDR1 SEHNR and CDR2 FQNEAQ (reference sequence). V was cut by 4 bases and J by 1 base, with 11 bases left in between. The CDR3 sequence is 14 residues long. The DNA for the CDR3 is TGTGCCAGCAGCTCCCCGACTAGATCCTACGAGCAGTACTTC. Amino acid sequence: CASSSPTRSYEQYF.

The chain couples TRBV7-8 to TRBJ1-3; 8 bases agree with TRBD1. CDR3 length: 17 amino acids. Germline values: CDR1 SGHVS, CDR2 FQNEAQ. V lost 4 bases, J lost 0 bases, and 8 bases stayed unmatched. CDR3 loop: CASSSPGDRSSGNTIYF. Here the CDR3 DNA reads TGTGCCAGCAGCTCACCAGGGGACAGGAGCTCTGGAAACACCATATATTTT.

This clone was detected once. The chain combines TRBV7-8 with TRBJ1-2, with D perhaps matching TRBD1 (5 bases). V lost 5 bases and J 4 bases, leaving 17 bases between the germline ends. CDR3 size: 15 residues. In germline, CDR1 is SGHVS, CDR2 FQNEAQ. This chain's CDR3 is CASSPTDGGTYGYTF. The CDR3 DNA is TGTGCCAGCAGCCCGACCGACGGGGGGACCTATGGCTACACCTTC.

This clone has a single count. The rearrangement links TRBV5-1 to TRBJ2-2; TRBD1 agrees at 11 bases. Germline V gene lookup returns CDR1 SGHRS and CDR2 YFSETQ. With 0 bases clipped from V and 4 bases from J, the junction kept 2 bases outside the gene matches. The CDR3 loop spans 16 amino acids. The CDR3, as DNA: TGCGCCAGCAGCTTGGTGGGACAGGGGGGCACCGGGGAGCTGTTTTTT. Protein product: CASSLVGQGGTGELFF.

J is TRBJ1-3 and V is TRBV14; D remains ambiguous. This CDR3 is built from 13 residues. Trimming took off 4 bases at V and 1 base at J, with 5 bases between the two ends. Germline V gene data show CDR1 as SGHDN and CDR2 as FVKESK. The CDR3 sequence is CASSPDSGNTIYF. The CDR3 DNA is TGTGCCAGCAGCCCCGATTCTGGAAACACCATATATTTT.

The CDR3 reads CASSLAALGGYTF. The CDR3 coding sequence is TGTGCCAGCAGCTTGGCCGCCTTGGGTGGCTACACCTTC. The V call is TRBV5-5, the J call TRBJ1-2; D is uncertain. Deletions cut 0 bases from V and 7 bases from J, with 10 bases between. Germline assignment: CDR1 SGHKS and CDR2 YYEKEE (reference sequence). CDR3 size: 13 residues.

V is TRBV6-4 and J is TRBJ1-1; D possibly corresponds to TRBD1 (5 bases). V dropped 3 bases and J dropped 4 bases, with 12 bases sitting between them. Germline CDR1 is MRHNA and CDR2 is SNTAGT. The CDR3 has 14 residues. The CDR3 is CASSERGGSTEAFF. The CDR3 DNA reads as TGTGCCAGCAGTGAAAGGGGAGGGAGCACTGAAGCTTTCTTT.

This sequence joins TRBV2 and TRBJ2-5; D is possibly TRBD1 or TRBD2 (6 bases each). The CDR3 covers 15 residues. V was shortened by 6 bases and J by 4 bases, with 18 bases between the two germline ends. CDR1 is SNHLY, CDR2 FYNNEI, per germline. CDR3 DNA sequence: TGTGCCAGCAGCCGCGGGACATCTGGCTTAGAGACCCAGTACTTC. Its translation is CASSRGTSGLETQYF.

The gene calls are TRBV18 and TRBJ1-3, with D maybe TRBD1 (5 bases). Trimming shortened V by 8 bases and J by 3 bases, and 8 bases separated the two germline ends. Germline V gene data show CDR1 as KGHSH and CDR2 as LQKENI. This CDR3 contains 12 residues. The CDR3 bases are TGTGCCAGCGGCGACAGTGGAAACACCATATATTTT. Its translation is CASGDSGNTIYF.

This chain joins TRBV3-1 (or the pseudogene TRBV3-2) and TRBJ2-5; 11 bases fit TRBD1. The germline V gene encodes CDR1 LGHDT and CDR2 YNNKEL (reference sequence). The CDR3 length is 16 residues. With 4 bases clipped from V and 6 bases from J, the junction kept 10 bases outside the gene matches. In DNA form, the CDR3 reads TGTGCCAGCAGCCCAGGACAGGGGGCGATTAGAAAGACCCAGTACTTC. Its protein is CASSPGQGAIRKTQYF.

The chain uses TRBV11-2 and TRBJ1-1; no clear D gene. Germline V gene data show CDR1 as SGHAT and CDR2 as FQNNGV. CDR3 length: 12 amino acids. Deletions cut 0 bases from V and 11 bases from J, with 10 bases between. The CDR3 here is CASSLDLGEAFF. CDR3 DNA: TGTGCCAGCAGCTTAGATCTTGGGGAGGCTTTCTTT.

This sequence joins TRBV11-2 and TRBJ2-7, with D perhaps TRBD2 (6 bases). The V gene's germline CDR1 is SGHAT and CDR2 FQNNGV. This CDR3 is 14 amino acids long. Trimming pared 3 bases from V and 3 bases from J, leaving 12 bases between. CDR3 nucleotide sequence: TGTGCCAGCAGCTTGGGGAGGAGCGGCTACGAGCAGTACTTC. This codes for CASSLGRSGYEQYF.

CDR3 residues: CASSQFGRGDADTQYF. The CDR3 nucleotides are TGCGCCAGCAGCCAGTTCGGGCGGGGGGATGCAGATACGCAGTATTTT. This chain joins TRBV5-1 and TRBJ2-3, with TRBD2 matching over 8 bases. The trim removed 4 bases at V and 4 bases at J, leaving 11 bases unmatched. CDR1 SGHRS and CDR2 YFSETQ come from the germline V gene. There are 16 residues in the CDR3.